This record covers a single TCR beta chain. These data belong to a study of blood T cell repertoires in COVID-19. Only in-frame clones appear in the TCRdb table, and some are missing; sequencing was by immunoSEQ multiplex PCR. The data show hundreds of thousands of clones, approximately 90% seen once. The sequencing sample was made of PBMCs or T cells enriched from blood (not recorded which). The TCR was taken from a woman in her thirties or forties with acute COVID-19.

The CDR3 protein is CASSFSGIYGYTF. In DNA, the CDR3 is TGCGCCAGCAGCTTTTCAGGCATCTATGGCTACACCTTC. The chain employs TRBV5-1 and TRBJ1-2; D not certain. Trimming shortened V by 2 bases and J by 4 bases, and 9 bases separated the two germline ends. Germline assignment: CDR1 SGHRS and CDR2 YFSETQ. The CDR3 sequence is 13 residues long.